This T cell receptor (beta chain) came from a study of T cells in localized non-small cell lung cancer. Some clones are missing from TCRdb's copy, which holds only in-frame ones; the method was immunoSEQ multiplex PCR. The table records tens of thousands of clones, more than 75% of them present only once. Germline CDR1 MNHNS, CDR2 SASEGT. The CDR3 covers 15 residues. With 2 bases removed from V and 10 bases from J, the gap between germline ends came to 20 bases. The chain recombines TRBV6-1 with TRBJ1-1; the D gene is possibly TRBD1 (5 bases). The source is a male donor older than 55 with stage II squamous cell lung carcinoma. This material consisted of peripheral blood, taken before any cancer treatment. CDR3 DNA sequence: TGTGCCAGCAGTGAATCGGGGACCCCCGTCAGAGCAGCTTTCTTT. It is translated as CASSESGTPVRAAFF.